Frequency places the clone carrying this T cell receptor beta chain as medium-sized. What it binds is unknown. This sample is part of a study of CD8 T cells in cerebrospinal fluid in Alzheimer's disease. Per the germline V gene, CDR1 is SGHDT and CDR2 is YYEEEE. The CDR3 is made up of 15 amino acids. Participants were all in good physical condition and free of acute infection. Live CSF cells were sorted with a live/dead marker for droplet-based sequencing. Findings and caveats of the study: Versus healthy subjects, Alzheimer's patients more often had clones of at least 3%.

CSF cells underwent 10X single-cell V(D)J and 5' gene-expression profiling. Reprocessing the 10x single-cell sequencing reads, TCRdb reports a single entry for every CDR3 protein and omits DNA. This repertoire includes roughly 1,500 distinct CDR3 sequences. Sequenced input: cerebrospinal fluid. This chain connects TRBV5-6 to TRBJ2-1; TCRdb lists TRBD1, though no DNA is available to test this call. This receptor was identified in a human donor in good health. The CDR3 spells CASSAGTSQYNEQFF.